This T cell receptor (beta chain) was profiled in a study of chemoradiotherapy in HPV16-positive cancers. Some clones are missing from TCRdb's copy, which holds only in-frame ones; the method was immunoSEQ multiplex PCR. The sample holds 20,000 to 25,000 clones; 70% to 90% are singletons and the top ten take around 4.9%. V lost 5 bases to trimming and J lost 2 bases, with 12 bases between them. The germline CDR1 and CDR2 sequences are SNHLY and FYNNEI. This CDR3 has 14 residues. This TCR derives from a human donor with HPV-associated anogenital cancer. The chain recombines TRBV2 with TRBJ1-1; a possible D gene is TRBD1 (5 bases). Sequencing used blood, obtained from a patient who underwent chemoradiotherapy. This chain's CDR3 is CASSKLRGNTEAFF. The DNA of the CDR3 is TGTGCCAGCAGTAAACTCCGGGGCAACACTGAAGCTTTCTTT.